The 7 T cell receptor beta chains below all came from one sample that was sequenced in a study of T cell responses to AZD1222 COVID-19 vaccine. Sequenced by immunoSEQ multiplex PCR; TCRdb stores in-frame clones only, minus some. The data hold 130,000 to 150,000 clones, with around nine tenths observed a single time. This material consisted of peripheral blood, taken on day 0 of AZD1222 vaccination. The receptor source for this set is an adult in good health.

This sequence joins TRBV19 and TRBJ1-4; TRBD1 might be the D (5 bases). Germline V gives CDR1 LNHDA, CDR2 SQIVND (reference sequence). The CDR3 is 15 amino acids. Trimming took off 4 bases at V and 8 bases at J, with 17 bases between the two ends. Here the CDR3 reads CASSSLRGSWEKLFF. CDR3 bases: TGTGCCAGTAGTAGCCTCCGGGGGAGTTGGGAAAAACTGTTTTTT.

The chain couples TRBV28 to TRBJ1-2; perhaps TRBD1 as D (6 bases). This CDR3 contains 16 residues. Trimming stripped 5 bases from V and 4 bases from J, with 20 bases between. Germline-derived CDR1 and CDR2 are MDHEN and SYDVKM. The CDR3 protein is CASSREGQIDAYGYTF. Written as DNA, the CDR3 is TGTGCCAGCAGTAGAGAGGGACAAATCGATGCCTATGGCTACACCTTC.

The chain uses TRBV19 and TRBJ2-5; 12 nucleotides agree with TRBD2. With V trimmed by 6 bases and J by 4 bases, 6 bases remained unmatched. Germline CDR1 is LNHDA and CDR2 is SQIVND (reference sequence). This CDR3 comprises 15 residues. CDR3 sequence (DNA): TGTGCCAGTAGACCGGGACTAGCGGGTGGAGAGACCCAGTACTTC. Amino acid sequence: CASRPGLAGGETQYF.

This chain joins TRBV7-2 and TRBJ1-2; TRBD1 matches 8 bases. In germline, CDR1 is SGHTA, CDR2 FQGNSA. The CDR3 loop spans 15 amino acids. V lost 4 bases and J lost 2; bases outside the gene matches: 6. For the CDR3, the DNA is TGTGCCAGCAGCTCCGGGACAGGTATAAACTATGGCTACACCTTC. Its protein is CASSSGTGINYGYTF. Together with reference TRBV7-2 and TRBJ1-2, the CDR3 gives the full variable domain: GAGVSQSPSNKVTEKGKDVELRCDPISGHTALYWYRQSLGQGLEFLIYFQGNSAPDKSGLPSDRFSAERTGGSVSTLTIQRTQQEDSAVYLCASSSGTGINYGYTFGSGTRLTVV.

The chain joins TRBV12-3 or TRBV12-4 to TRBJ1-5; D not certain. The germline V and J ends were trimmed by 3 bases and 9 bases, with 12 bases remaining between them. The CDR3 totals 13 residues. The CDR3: CASSFQMSGPQHF. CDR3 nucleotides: TGTGCCAGCAGTTTTCAGATGTCGGGGCCCCAGCATTTT.

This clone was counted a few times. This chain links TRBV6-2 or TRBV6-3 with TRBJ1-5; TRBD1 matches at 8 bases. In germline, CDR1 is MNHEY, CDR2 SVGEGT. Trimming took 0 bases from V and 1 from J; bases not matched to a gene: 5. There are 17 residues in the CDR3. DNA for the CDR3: TGTGCCAGCAGTTACTCGGGCAGGGGGCTCAGCAATCAGCCCCAGCATTTT. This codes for CASSYSGRGLSNQPQHF.

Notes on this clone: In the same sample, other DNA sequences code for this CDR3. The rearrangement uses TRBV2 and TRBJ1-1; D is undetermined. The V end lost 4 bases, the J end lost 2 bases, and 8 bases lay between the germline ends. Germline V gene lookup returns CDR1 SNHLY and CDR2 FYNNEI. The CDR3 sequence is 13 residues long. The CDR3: CASSGGPNTEAFF. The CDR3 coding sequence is TGTGCCAGCAGTGGAGGACCCAACACTGAAGCTTTCTTT. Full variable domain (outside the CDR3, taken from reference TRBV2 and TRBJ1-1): EPEVTQTPSHQVTQMGQEVILRCVPISNHLYFYWYRQILGQKVEFLVSFYNNEISEKSEIFDDQFSVERPDGSNFTLKIRSTKLEDSAMYFCASSGGPNTEAFFGQGTRLTVV.